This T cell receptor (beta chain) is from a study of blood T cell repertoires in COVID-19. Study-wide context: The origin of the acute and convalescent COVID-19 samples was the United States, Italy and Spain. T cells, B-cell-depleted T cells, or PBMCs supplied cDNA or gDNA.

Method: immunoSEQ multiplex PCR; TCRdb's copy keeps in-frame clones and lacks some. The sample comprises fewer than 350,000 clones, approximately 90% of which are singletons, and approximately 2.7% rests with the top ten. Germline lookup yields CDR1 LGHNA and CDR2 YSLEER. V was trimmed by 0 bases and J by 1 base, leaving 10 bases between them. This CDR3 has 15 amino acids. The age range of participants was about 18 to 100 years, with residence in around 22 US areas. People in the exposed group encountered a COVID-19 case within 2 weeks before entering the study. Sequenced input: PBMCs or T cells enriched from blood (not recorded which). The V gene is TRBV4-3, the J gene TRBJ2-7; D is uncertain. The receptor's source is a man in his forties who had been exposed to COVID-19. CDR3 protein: CASSQEGSSSYEQYF. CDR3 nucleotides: TGCGCCAGCAGCCAAGAGGGTAGCAGTTCCTACGAGCAGTACTTC.